The next 31 T cell receptor beta chains were all read from a single sample in a study of blood T cell repertoires in COVID-19. Using immunoSEQ multiplex PCR, the repertoire was profiled, and TCRdb retains in-frame clones only, with some absent. The repertoire holds a few hundred thousand clones, with about 87% as singletons. The source material was peripheral blood. These receptors were taken from a man in his sixties or seventies with acute or convalescent COVID-19.

The chain couples TRBV7-3 to TRBJ1-2; tentative D call: TRBD1 (6 bases). With 5 bases removed from V and 2 bases from J, the gap between germline ends came to 9 bases. The germline V gene has CDR1 SGHTA and CDR2 FQGTGA. There are 13 residues in the CDR3. The CDR3 is CASSQDRNYGYTF. Written as DNA, the CDR3 is TGTGCCAGCAGCCAGGACAGAAACTATGGCTACACCTTC. Looking up the rest from reference TRBV7-3 and TRBJ1-2 gives the full variable domain: GAGVSQTPSNKVTEKGKYVELRCDPISGHTALYWYRQSLGQGPEFLIYFQGTGAADDSGLPNDRFFAVRPEGSVSTLKIQRTERGDSAVYLCASSQDRNYGYTFGSGTRLTVV.

This rearrangement joins TRBV6-6 to TRBJ1-1; D is undetermined. CDR1 and CDR2 from the germline V gene are MNHNY and SVGAGI (reference sequence). The V gene lost 0 bases and the J gene lost 4 bases, with 9 bases spanning the gap. The CDR3 is made up of 14 amino acids. The CDR3 nucleotides read TGTGCCAGCAGTTACTCGAGCATAAGCACTGAAGCTTTCTTT. It codes for CASSYSSISTEAFF.

The genes are TRBV29-1 and TRBJ1-2; possible D gene TRBD1, 5 bases. The V gene lost 2 bases and the J gene lost 6 bases, with 13 bases spanning the gap. There are 13 residues in the CDR3. Germline V lookup: CDR1 SQVTM, CDR2 ANQGSEA. CDR3 coding DNA: TGCAGCGTTGAATCGGGGGAATTCCATGGCTACACCTTC. The encoded protein is CSVESGEFHGYTF.

This clone was detected a few times. The V and J genes are TRBV5-5 and TRBJ1-1, with TRBD1 matching over 10 bases. Germline CDR1 SGHKS, CDR2 YYEKEE (reference sequence). V trimming: 4 bases; J trimming: 0 bases; junction bases outside the gene matches: 6. This CDR3 is 16 amino acids long. The CDR3 bases are TGTGCCAGCAGCCTCGACAGGGGGCGGTTGAACACTGAAGCTTTCTTT. Translation gives CASSLDRGRLNTEAFF.

The rearrangement links TRBV30 to TRBJ1-2, with TRBD1 matching 7 bases. V lost 0 bases to trimming and J lost 6 bases; unmatched junction nucleotides: 7. Germline loops: CDR1 GTSNPN, CDR2 SVGIG (reference sequence). The CDR3 is 14 amino acids. This CDR3 is CAWSVLSGGNGYTF. The CDR3 nucleotides read TGTGCCTGGAGTGTACTATCAGGGGGAAATGGCTACACCTTC.

The gene calls are TRBV4-3 and TRBJ2-3, with D possibly matching TRBD1 (5 bases). The CDR3 contains 15 residues. The V gene's germline CDR1 is LGHNA and CDR2 YSLEER. Between the trimmed V and J ends, which lost 4 bases and 2 bases, there was a span of 13 bases. The CDR3 loop is CASSPFTGFTDTQYF. The CDR3 bases are TGCGCCAGCAGCCCGTTTACAGGATTCACAGATACGCAGTATTTT.

CDR3 loop: CASRTGEDSPLHF. The CDR3 DNA reads as TGTGCCTCCCGGACAGGGGAGGATTCACCCCTCCACTTT. This sequence joins TRBV10-3 and TRBJ1-6; 9 positions agree with TRBD1. CDR1 is ENHRY and CDR2 is SYGVKD in the germline V gene. V shed 11 bases and J 8 bases; nucleotides not matched to a gene: 7. The CDR3 runs to 13 residues.

The rearrangement uses TRBV3-1 (or the pseudogene TRBV3-2) and TRBJ1-1; D gene uncertain. The ends were cut back, 1 base at V and 1 base at J, with 7 bases in the middle. CDR3 length: 14 amino acids. Germline CDR1 reads LGHDT; CDR2 reads YNNKEL (reference sequence). CDR3 amino acids: CASSQGFGNTEAFF. CDR3 sequence (DNA): TGTGCCAGCAGCCAAGGCTTCGGGAACACTGAAGCTTTCTTT.

V usage is TRBV24-1 and J usage is TRBJ2-2; no clear D. This CDR3 contains 15 residues. CDR1 and CDR2 (germline): KGHDR, SFDVKD. V lost 6 bases and J lost 0, with 10 bases in between. CDR3 protein: CATSTNTPNTGELFF. Written as DNA, the CDR3 is TGTGCCACCAGTACAAACACCCCGAACACCGGGGAGCTGTTTTTT.

The V and J genes are TRBV10-3 and TRBJ1-5; D is perhaps TRBD1 (6 bases). There are 13 residues in the CDR3. The germline CDR1 and CDR2 sequences are ENHRY and SYGVKD. V lost 8 bases, J lost 0 bases, and 8 bases lay in between. CDR3 loop: CAIGTFSNQPQHF. CDR3 coding DNA: TGTGCCATCGGGACATTTAGCAATCAGCCCCAGCATTTT.

The chain joins TRBV5-1 to TRBJ2-5, with unresolved D. This CDR3 has 11 amino acids. Trimming took off 3 bases at V and 3 bases at J, with 3 bases between the two ends. In germline, CDR1 is SGHRS, CDR2 YFSETQ. The CDR3 here is CASSYKETQYF. The CDR3 DNA follows: TGCGCCAGCAGCTATAAAGAGACCCAGTACTTC.

The chain carries TRBV5-1 and TRBJ2-2; a weak D match, TRBD2 (5 bases). The CDR3 runs to 14 residues. Trimming took off 0 bases at V and 4 bases at J, with 7 bases between the two ends. Germline V gene lookup returns CDR1 SGHRS and CDR2 YFSETQ. Here the CDR3 reads CASSLGAGTGELFF. CDR3 DNA sequence: TGCGCCAGCAGCTTGGGGGCGGGCACCGGGGAGCTGTTTTTT.

The V gene is TRBV20-1, the J gene TRBJ1-5; D is perhaps TRBD1 (6 bases). The CDR3 runs to 15 residues. The germline V gene encodes CDR1 DFQATT and CDR2 SNEGSKA (reference sequence). V lost 3 bases and J lost 0, with 12 bases in between. The CDR3 protein is CSASQTGSSNQPQHF. As DNA, the CDR3 is TGCAGTGCTAGTCAGACAGGCTCTAGCAATCAGCCCCAGCATTTT.

The V and J genes are TRBV15 and TRBJ2-1, with 7 bases that match TRBD2. V dropped 1 base and J dropped 0; count of bases not matched to a gene: 15. The CDR3 is made up of 20 amino acids. CDR1 LNHNV and CDR2 YYDKDF come from the germline V gene (reference sequence). The CDR3 DNA reads as TGTGCCACCAGCAGAGGAGGGGCAGCGGGGAAGGGCTCCTCCTACAATGAGCAGTTCTTC. Translation gives CATSRGGAAGKGSSYNEQFF.

This chain links TRBV4-3 with TRBJ1-2, with D tentatively TRBD1 (5 bases). Germline V CDR1 and CDR2: LGHNA, YSLEER. Trimming took off 2 bases at V and 8 bases at J, with 24 bases between the two ends. This CDR3 region has 17 residues. The CDR3 loop reads CASSQLIGTPGLDGYTF. The CDR3 coding sequence is TGCGCCAGCAGCCAACTCATCGGGACTCCTGGCCTAGACGGCTACACCTTC.

V and J are TRBV28 and TRBJ1-1, with D possibly being TRBD1 (6 bases). CDR1 and CDR2 from the germline V gene are MDHEN and SYDVKM. V gave up 7 bases and J gave up 1 base, with 10 bases separating them. CDR3 length equals 13 residues. This chain's CDR3 is CASNEGGNTEAFF. Here the CDR3 DNA reads TGTGCCAGCAACGAAGGGGGGAACACTGAAGCTTTCTTT.

This clone was seen a single time. Other DNA sequences from this sample encode an identical CDR3 as well. The J gene is TRBJ1-1, the V gene TRBV19; 10 bases match TRBD1. The germline V gene encodes CDR1 LNHDA and CDR2 SQIVND (reference sequence). The ends lost 4 bases at V and 5 bases at J; junction bases unmatched: 4. The length of the CDR3 is 14 residues. The CDR3 reads CASSTTGGGTEAFF. Written as DNA, the CDR3 is TGTGCCAGTAGTACGACAGGGGGCGGAACTGAAGCTTTCTTT.

This chain joins TRBV7-9 and TRBJ1-1, with no clear D. V lost 3 bases and J lost 8, with 10 bases in between. Germline lookup yields CDR1 SEHNR and CDR2 FQNEAQ (reference sequence). CDR3 length: 12 residues. This CDR3 is CASSFGDSEAFF. DNA for the CDR3: TGTGCCAGCAGCTTCGGAGACTCGGAAGCTTTCTTT.

This chain joins TRBV2 and TRBJ2-3; 9 bases are a match to TRBD2. The length of the CDR3 is 14 residues. The germline V gene encodes CDR1 SNHLY and CDR2 FYNNEI. J lost 2 bases, V lost 8 bases, and 5 bases had no gene match. CDR3 coding DNA: TGTGCCAGCCGGCGGGAGGGCCCCACAGATACGCAGTATTTT. Encoded protein: CASRREGPTDTQYF.

The chain links TRBV3-1 (or the pseudogene TRBV3-2) to TRBJ1-1; D is ambiguous. Germline-derived CDR1 and CDR2 are LGHDT and YNNKEL (reference sequence). Trimming left V 1 base short and J 10 bases short, with 19 bases between. The CDR3 is made up of 15 amino acids. The CDR3 nucleotides are TGTGCCAGCAGCCAAGGAAGGACTCTTCCTGAGGGAGCTTTCTTT. Encoded protein: CASSQGRTLPEGAFF.

The chain is built from TRBV25-1 and TRBJ2-5, with TRBD2 matching over 7 bases. The DNA matches TRBJ2-7 better at its end, which makes the J call doubtful. There are 14 residues in the CDR3. Per the germline V gene, CDR1 is MGHDK and CDR2 is SYGVNS. For the CDR3, the DNA is TGTGCCAGCGCCTTAGGAGGGAGGGCTGACGAGCAGTACTTC. It translates to CASALGGRADEQYF.

The chain joins TRBV6-2 or TRBV6-3 to TRBJ2-3, with 7 positions matching TRBD1. Germline V gives CDR1 MNHEY, CDR2 SVGEGT. J gave up 2 bases and V 2 bases, and 13 bases lay outside the gene matches. This CDR3 contains 18 residues. DNA of the CDR3: TGTGCCAGCAGTTACCTCCCTCTCCCGGGACAGATCACAGATACGCAGTATTTT. It specifies CASSYLPLPGQITDTQYF.

This chain uses TRBV10-3 with TRBJ2-1, with TRBD2 matching over 11 bases. The CDR3 is made up of 16 amino acids. J lost 5 bases, V lost 0 bases, and 3 bases had no gene match. The germline gives CDR1 ENHRY, CDR2 SYGVKD. CDR3 residues: CAISESSGRANNEQFF. The CDR3, as DNA: TGTGCCATCAGTGAGTCTAGCGGGAGGGCCAACAATGAGCAGTTCTTC.

V is TRBV5-1 and J is TRBJ2-5; tentatively, D is TRBD2 (6 bases). This CDR3 is 15 amino acids long. Germline V gene sequence: CDR1 SGHRS, CDR2 YFSETQ. Between the trimmed V and J ends, which lost 7 bases and 1 base, there was a span of 17 bases. The CDR3 region is CASGPGSSVQETQYF. Here the CDR3 DNA reads TGCGCCAGCGGTCCTGGGTCTAGCGTCCAAGAGACCCAGTACTTC.

The chain recombines TRBV10-3 with TRBJ1-6; 10 nucleotides match TRBD1. From germline, CDR1 is ENHRY and CDR2 SYGVKD. V gave up 10 bases and J gave up 5 bases; unmatched junction bases: 8. This CDR3 is 15 amino acids long. Written as DNA, the CDR3 is TGTGCCACCGGGGACAGGGGAGCCGATAATTCACCCCTCCACTTT. It encodes CATGDRGADNSPLHF.

Concerning this clone itself: The sample contains more than one DNA sequence encoding this CDR3. This chain uses TRBV29-1 with TRBJ1-1; D uncertain. V was pared by 5 bases and J by 3 bases, with 4 bases between. This CDR3 region has 10 residues. Germline assignment: CDR1 SQVTM and CDR2 ANQGSEA. The CDR3 is CSVSYTEAFF. The CDR3 coding sequence is TGCAGCGTTTCGTACACTGAAGCTTTCTTT.

The V gene is TRBV18, the J gene TRBJ1-6; 7 nucleotides match TRBD1. Germline loops: CDR1 KGHSH, CDR2 LQKENI. This CDR3 region has 16 residues. V shed 2 bases and J 5 bases; nucleotides not matched to a gene: 6. The CDR3: CASSPNSDRDNSPLHF. The DNA for the CDR3 is TGTGCCAGCTCACCAAATTCCGACAGGGATAATTCACCCCTCCACTTT.

V gene TRBV7-2 combines with J gene TRBJ1-2; 7 nucleotides line up with TRBD1. V was clipped by 4 bases and J by 8 bases; unmatched bases: 13. The germline CDR1 and CDR2 sequences are SGHTA and FQGNSA. The length of the CDR3 is 15 residues. CDR3 DNA: TGTGCCAGCAGCTCGACAGGGAGAGCCGTGGGAGGCTACACCTTC. This gives the protein CASSSTGRAVGGYTF.

This chain joins TRBV4-3 and TRBJ2-7, with D possibly matching TRBD2 (6 bases). Germline CDR1 reads LGHNA; CDR2 reads YSLEER. V lost 1 base and J 5 bases, leaving 12 bases between the germline ends. The CDR3 length is 14 residues. CDR3 residues: CASSQGPGVHEQYF. The CDR3 region has the DNA TGCGCCAGCAGCCAAGGCCCGGGGGTCCACGAGCAGTACTTC.

The gene calls are TRBV5-1 and TRBJ2-7, with 11 nucleotides matching TRBD2. Germline values: CDR1 SGHRS, CDR2 YFSETQ. J was trimmed by 4 bases and V by 3 bases; bases with no gene match: 6. This CDR3 contains 15 residues. The CDR3, as DNA: TGCGCCAGCAGCTGGAATAGCGGGAGGGAATACGAGCAGTACTTC. Its translation: CASSWNSGREYEQYF.

The rearrangement joins TRBV7-9 to TRBJ1-1; 8 bases line up with TRBD1. The CDR3 loop spans 16 amino acids. Germline V gene data show CDR1 as SEHNR and CDR2 as FQNEAQ (reference sequence). J gave up 5 bases and V 1 base, and 9 bases lay outside the gene matches. The CDR3 DNA sequence: TGTGCCAGCAGCTTAGGGGCAGGACAGGGCGGGACTGAAGCTTTCTTT. Encoded protein: CASSLGAGQGGTEAFF.